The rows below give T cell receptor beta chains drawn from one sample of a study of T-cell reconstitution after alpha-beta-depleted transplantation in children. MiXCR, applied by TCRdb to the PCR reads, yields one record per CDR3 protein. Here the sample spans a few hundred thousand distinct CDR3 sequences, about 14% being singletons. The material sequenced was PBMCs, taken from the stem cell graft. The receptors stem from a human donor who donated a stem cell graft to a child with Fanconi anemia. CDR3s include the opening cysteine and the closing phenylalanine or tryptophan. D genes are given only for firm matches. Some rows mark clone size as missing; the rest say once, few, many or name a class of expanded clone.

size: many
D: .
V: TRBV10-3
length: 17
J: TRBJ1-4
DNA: TGTGCCATCAGTGATCCCACCCGGGGGGCCTCTAATGAAAAACTGTTTTTT
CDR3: CAISDPTRGASNEKLFF

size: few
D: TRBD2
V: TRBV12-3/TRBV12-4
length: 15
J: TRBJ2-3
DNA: TGTGCCAGCAGTGGTAGCGGGGGGGCCGGGTATACGCAGTATTTT
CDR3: CASSGSGGAGYTQYF

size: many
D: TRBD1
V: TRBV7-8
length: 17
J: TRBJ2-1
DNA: TGTGCCAGCAGCACACCAGCCAGGGACAGCTCCTACAATGAGCAGTTCTTC
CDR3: CASSTPARDSSYNEQFF

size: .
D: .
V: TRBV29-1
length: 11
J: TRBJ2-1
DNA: TGCAGCGTTGAAGAACTTAATGAGCAGTTCTTC
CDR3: CSVEELNEQFF

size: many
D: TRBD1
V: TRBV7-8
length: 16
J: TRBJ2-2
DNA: TGTGCCAGCAGCTTAAGGGGGCAAGTTGACACCGGGGAGCTGTTTTTT
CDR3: CASSLRGQVDTGELFF

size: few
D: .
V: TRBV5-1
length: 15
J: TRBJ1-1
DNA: TGCGCCAGCAGCTTGGACCTCCAAAGAAACACTGAAGCTTTCTTT
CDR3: CASSLDLQRNTEAFF

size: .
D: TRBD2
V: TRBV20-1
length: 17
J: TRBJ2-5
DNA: TGCAGTGCTAGAGATAGTAAGCGGGGGGCCCTCGGAGAGACCCTGTACTTC
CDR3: CSARDSKRGALGETLYF

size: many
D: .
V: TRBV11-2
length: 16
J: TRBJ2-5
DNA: TGTGCCAGCAGCTTAGAAGGGCCAGGAATACAAGAGACCCAGTACTTC
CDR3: CASSLEGPGIQETQYF

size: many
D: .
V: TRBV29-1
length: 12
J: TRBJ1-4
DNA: TGCAGCGTCTCAGACGGTAATGAAAAACTGTTTTTT
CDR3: CSVSDGNEKLFF

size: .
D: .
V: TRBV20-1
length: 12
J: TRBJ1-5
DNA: TGCAGTGCCATCAGGGCAGACCAGCCCCAGCATTTT
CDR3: CSAIRADQPQHF

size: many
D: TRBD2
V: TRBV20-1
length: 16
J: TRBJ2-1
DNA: TGCAGTGCTAGAGGCGGACTAGCGGACTCCTACAATGAGCAGTTCTTC
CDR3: CSARGGLADSYNEQFF

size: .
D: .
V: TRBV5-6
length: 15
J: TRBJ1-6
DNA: TGTGCCAGCAGCTTCCGAGGCCTCTATAATTCACCCCTCCACTTT
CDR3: CASSFRGLYNSPLHF

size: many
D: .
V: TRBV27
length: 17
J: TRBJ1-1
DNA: TGTGCCAGCAGCCCGATCGGGACGAGGGGGAAGAACACTGAAGCTTTCTTT
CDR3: CASSPIGTRGKNTEAFF

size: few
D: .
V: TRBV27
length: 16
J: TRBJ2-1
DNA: TGTGCCAGCAGTTTGTTGTTGGGGACGGGGGGCGGTGAGCAGTTCTTC
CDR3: CASSLLLGTGGGEQFF

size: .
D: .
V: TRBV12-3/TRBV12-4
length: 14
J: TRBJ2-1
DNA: TGTGCCAGCAGTGCCCCTCCCGCTCACAATGAGCAGTTCTTC
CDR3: CASSAPPAHNEQFF

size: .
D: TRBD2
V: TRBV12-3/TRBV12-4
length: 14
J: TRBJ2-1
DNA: TGTGCCAGCACCAGGACTAGCGGGGAGAATGAGCAGTTCTTC
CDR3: CASTRTSGENEQFF

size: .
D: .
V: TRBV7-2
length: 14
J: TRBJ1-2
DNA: TGTGCCAGCTTAGGACGGGCCACTTATGATGGCTACACCTTC
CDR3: CASLGRATYDGYTF

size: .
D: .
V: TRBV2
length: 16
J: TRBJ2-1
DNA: TGTGCCAGCAGCCTAGCCAGGTTTAGCTCCTACAATGAGCAGTTCTTC
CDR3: CASSLARFSSYNEQFF

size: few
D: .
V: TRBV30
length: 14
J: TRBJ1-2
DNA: TGTGCCTGGTCCAGGACAGCTCCGGACTATGGCTACACCTTC
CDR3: CAWSRTAPDYGYTF

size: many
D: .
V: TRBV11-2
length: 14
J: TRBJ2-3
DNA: TGTGCCAGCGGCTGGACAACACCGGCGGGTACGCAGTATTTT
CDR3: CASGWTTPAGTQYF

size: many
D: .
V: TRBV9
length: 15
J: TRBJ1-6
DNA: TGTGCCAGCAGCCCTTGGACCACTCAGGAGTCACCCCTCCACTTT
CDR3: CASSPWTTQESPLHF

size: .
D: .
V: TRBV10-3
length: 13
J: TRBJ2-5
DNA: TGTGCCATCAGTGCGGCCGGACCAGAGACCCAGTACTTC
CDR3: CAISAAGPETQYF

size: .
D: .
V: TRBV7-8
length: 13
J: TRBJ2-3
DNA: TGTGCCAGCAGCTTAGGGGCAGACTACTCGCAGTATTTT
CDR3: CASSLGADYSQYF

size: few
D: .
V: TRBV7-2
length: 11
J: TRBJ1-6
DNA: TGTGCCAGCAGCTCATACTCACCCCTCCACTTT
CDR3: CASSSYSPLHF

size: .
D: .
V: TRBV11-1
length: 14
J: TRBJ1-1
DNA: TGTTCCAGCAGCTTAGTTACTGGGAACACTGAAGCTTTCTTT
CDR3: CSSSLVTGNTEAFF

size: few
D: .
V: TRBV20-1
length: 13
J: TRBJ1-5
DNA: TGCAGTGCCGCCCCGGACGGGAATCAGCCCCAGCATTTT
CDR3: CSAAPDGNQPQHF

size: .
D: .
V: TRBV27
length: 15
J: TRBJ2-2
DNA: TGTGCCAGCAGTGCCATCCAGGGGAACACCGGGGAGCTGTTTTTT
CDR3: CASSAIQGNTGELFF

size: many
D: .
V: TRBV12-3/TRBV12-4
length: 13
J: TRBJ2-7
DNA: TGTGCCAGCAGACCGACAGGAACCTACGAGCAGTACTTC
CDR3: CASRPTGTYEQYF

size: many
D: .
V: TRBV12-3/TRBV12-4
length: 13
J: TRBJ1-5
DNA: TGTGCCAGCAGTTTATCTAGCAATCAGCCCCAGCATTTT
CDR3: CASSLSSNQPQHF

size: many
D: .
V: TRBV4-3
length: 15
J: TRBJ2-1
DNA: TGCGCCAGCAGCCAAAGCCCCGACAGTTACAATGAGCAGTTCTTC
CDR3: CASSQSPDSYNEQFF

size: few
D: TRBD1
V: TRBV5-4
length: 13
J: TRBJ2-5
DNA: TGTGCCAGCAGCCAACAGGGGGCAGAGACCCAGTACTTC
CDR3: CASSQQGAETQYF

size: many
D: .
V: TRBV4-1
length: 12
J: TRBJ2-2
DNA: TGCGCCAGCAGCCAGTACACCGGGGAGCTGTTTTTT
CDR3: CASSQYTGELFF

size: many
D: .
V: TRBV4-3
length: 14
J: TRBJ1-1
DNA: TGCGCCAGCAGCCAGGAGGGCAGAATGGCTGAAGCTTTCTTT
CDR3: CASSQEGRMAEAFF

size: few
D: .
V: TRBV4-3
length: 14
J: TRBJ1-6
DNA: TGCGCCAGCAGCCAAGTATGGGAGGAGTCACCCCTCCACTTT
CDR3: CASSQVWEESPLHF

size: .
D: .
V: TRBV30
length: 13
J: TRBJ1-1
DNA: TGTGCCTGGACTCCAGGGTATAACACTGAAGCTTTCTTT
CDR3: CAWTPGYNTEAFF

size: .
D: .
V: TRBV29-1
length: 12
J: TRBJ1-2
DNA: TGCAGCGTTGAGGTCGGGGGTAGGGGCTACACCTTC
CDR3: CSVEVGGRGYTF

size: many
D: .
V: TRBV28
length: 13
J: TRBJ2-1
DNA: TGTGCCAGCAGAACTAGCTGGAACAATGAGCAGTTCTTC
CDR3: CASRTSWNNEQFF

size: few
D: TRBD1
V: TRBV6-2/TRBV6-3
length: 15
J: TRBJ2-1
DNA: TGTGCCAGCAGCGCTGGGGGACAGAGCTACAATGAGCAGTTCTTC
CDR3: CASSAGGQSYNEQFF

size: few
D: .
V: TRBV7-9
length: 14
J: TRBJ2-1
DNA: TGTGCCAGCAGCCAAACTGGGGGTTACAATGAGCAGTTCTTC
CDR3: CASSQTGGYNEQFF

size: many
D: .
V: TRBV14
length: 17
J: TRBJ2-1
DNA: TGTGCCAGCAGCCAAGATCTTACCGCCGCCAGCTACAATGAGCAGTTCTTC
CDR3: CASSQDLTAASYNEQFF

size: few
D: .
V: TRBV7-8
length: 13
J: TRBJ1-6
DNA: TGTGCCAGCAGCGTAACAGCCGATTCACCCCTCCACTTT
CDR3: CASSVTADSPLHF

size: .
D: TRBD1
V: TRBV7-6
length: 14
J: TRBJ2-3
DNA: TGTGCCAGCAGCTCAGGACAGGGCACAGATACGCAGTATTTT
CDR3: CASSSGQGTDTQYF

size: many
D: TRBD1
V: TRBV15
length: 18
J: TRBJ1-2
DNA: TGTGCCACCAGCAGAGATCTCTGGGGACAGGGCGTTAACTATGGCTACACCTTC
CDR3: CATSRDLWGQGVNYGYTF

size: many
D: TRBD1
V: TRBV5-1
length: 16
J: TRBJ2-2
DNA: TGCGCCAGCAGCCTGGGACAGGGAGGGAACACCGGGGAGCTGTTTTTT
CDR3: CASSLGQGGNTGELFF

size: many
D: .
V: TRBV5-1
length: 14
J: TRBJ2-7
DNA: TGCGCCAGCAGCTTTCAGGGCAGCCCCTACGAGCAGTACTTC
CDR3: CASSFQGSPYEQYF

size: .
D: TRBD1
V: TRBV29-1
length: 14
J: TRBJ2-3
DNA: TGCAGCGTGAAGGGGACAGGGGACACAGATACGCAGTATTTT
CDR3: CSVKGTGDTDTQYF

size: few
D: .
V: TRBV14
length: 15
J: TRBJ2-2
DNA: TGTGCCAGCAGCTCAAAACGGGGGCAAACCGGGGAGCTGTTTTTT
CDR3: CASSSKRGQTGELFF

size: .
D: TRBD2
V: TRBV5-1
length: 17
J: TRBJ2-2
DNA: TGCGCCAGCAGCTTGGGGGTCGGGACTACGAACACCGGGGAGCTGTTTTTT
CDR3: CASSLGVGTTNTGELFF

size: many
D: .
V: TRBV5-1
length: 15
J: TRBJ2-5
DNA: TGCGCCAGCAGCTCCTGGACAGAAGAACAAGAGACCCAGTACTTC
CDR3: CASSSWTEEQETQYF

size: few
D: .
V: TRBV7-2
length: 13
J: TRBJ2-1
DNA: TGTGCCAGCAGCTTAGCCCCTAACAATGAGCAGTTCTTC
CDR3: CASSLAPNNEQFF

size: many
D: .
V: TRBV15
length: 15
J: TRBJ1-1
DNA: TGTGCCACCAGCAGCCTGTTAACCATGAACACTGAAGCTTTCTTT
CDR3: CATSSLLTMNTEAFF

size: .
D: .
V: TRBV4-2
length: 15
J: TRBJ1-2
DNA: TGTGCCAGCAGCCAAGATTGGGCAGCTAACTATGGCTACACCTTC
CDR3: CASSQDWAANYGYTF

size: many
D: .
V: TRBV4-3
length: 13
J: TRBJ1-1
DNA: TGCGCCAGCAGCCAAACATCGAACACTGAAGCTTTCTTT
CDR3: CASSQTSNTEAFF

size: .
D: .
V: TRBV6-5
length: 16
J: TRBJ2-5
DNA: TGTGCCAGCAGTTACTCGGGGACGGACGGCAGCGGGACCCAGTACTTC
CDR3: CASSYSGTDGSGTQYF